The 6 T cell receptor beta chains below were found in one sample sequenced in a study of blood T cell repertoires in COVID-19. Profiling relied on immunoSEQ multiplex PCR, and the TCRdb table lists in-frame clones only, not all of them. This table holds about 87,000 clones, about 85% found once. Sequencing was carried out using peripheral blood. The receptors derive from a woman in her sixties or seventies with acute or convalescent COVID-19.

The chain combines TRBV16 with TRBJ1-1, with a weak D call TRBD1 (6 bases). Germline V CDR1 and CDR2: KGHSY, FQNENV. This CDR3 is 14 amino acids long. The V end lost 5 bases, the J end lost 1 base, and 11 bases lay between the germline ends. CDR3 sequence reads: CASSFGTSNTEAFF. The DNA for the CDR3 is TGTGCCAGCAGCTTCGGGACATCGAACACTGAAGCTTTCTTT.

The chain is built from TRBV29-1 and TRBJ1-2; the D gene is possibly TRBD1 (6 bases). The CDR3 spans 13 residues. V shed 5 bases and J shed 8 bases, with 18 bases lying between them. CDR1 is SQVTM and CDR2 is ANQGSEA in the germline V gene. The CDR3 nucleotides are TGCAGCGTTCGCCTTGGACAGTTGAACGGCTACACCTTC. It codes for CSVRLGQLNGYTF.

This chain joins TRBV7-9 and TRBJ2-1, with 15 bases aligning to TRBD2. Germline CDR1 is SEHNR and CDR2 is FQNEAQ (reference sequence). The J segment lost 0 bases and the V segment lost 4 bases, leaving 7 bases of the junction unmatched. The CDR3 runs to 19 residues. CDR3 region: CASSYGLAGGLTSYNEQFF. CDR3 DNA: TGTGCCAGCAGCTATGGACTAGCGGGGGGGCTTACCTCCTACAATGAGCAGTTCTTC. The full variable domain, completed using reference TRBV7-9 and TRBJ2-1, is DTGVSQNPRHKITKRGQNVTFRCDPISEHNRLYWYRQTLGQGPEFLTYFQNEAQLEKSRLLSDRFSAERPKGSFSTLEIQRTEQGDSAMYLCASSYGLAGGLTSYNEQFFGPGTRLTVL.

This clone was seen a handful of times. This rearrangement joins TRBV6-5 to TRBJ1-1, with 9 bases fitting TRBD1. This CDR3 comprises 14 residues. Germline CDR1 is MNHEY and CDR2 is SVGAGI. J was trimmed by 4 bases and V by 5 bases; bases with no gene match: 5. The CDR3: CASSKTTGGTEAFF. The CDR3 coding sequence is TGTGCCAGCAGTAAAACGACAGGGGGCACTGAAGCTTTCTTT.

Comments on this clone: A junction boundary mismatches the germline segment, possibly from a read error. V gene TRBV20-1 combines with J gene TRBJ2-1; D is perhaps TRBD2 (5 bases). This CDR3 comprises 13 residues. Germline V gives CDR1 DFQATT, CDR2 SNEGSKA (reference sequence). For the CDR3, the DNA is TGCAGTACTAGTCCGGGGAACTACAATGAGCAGTTCTTC. It specifies CSTSPGNYNEQFF.

The chain joins TRBV29-1 to TRBJ1-1, with 7 nucleotides matching TRBD1. V dropped 7 bases and J dropped 1; count of bases not matched to a gene: 6. Germline lookup yields CDR1 SQVTM and CDR2 ANQGSEA. This CDR3 has 13 amino acids. DNA for the CDR3: TGCAGCGAGCTGGGACAGCCGAACACTGAAGCTTTCTTT. Its translation: CSELGQPNTEAFF.